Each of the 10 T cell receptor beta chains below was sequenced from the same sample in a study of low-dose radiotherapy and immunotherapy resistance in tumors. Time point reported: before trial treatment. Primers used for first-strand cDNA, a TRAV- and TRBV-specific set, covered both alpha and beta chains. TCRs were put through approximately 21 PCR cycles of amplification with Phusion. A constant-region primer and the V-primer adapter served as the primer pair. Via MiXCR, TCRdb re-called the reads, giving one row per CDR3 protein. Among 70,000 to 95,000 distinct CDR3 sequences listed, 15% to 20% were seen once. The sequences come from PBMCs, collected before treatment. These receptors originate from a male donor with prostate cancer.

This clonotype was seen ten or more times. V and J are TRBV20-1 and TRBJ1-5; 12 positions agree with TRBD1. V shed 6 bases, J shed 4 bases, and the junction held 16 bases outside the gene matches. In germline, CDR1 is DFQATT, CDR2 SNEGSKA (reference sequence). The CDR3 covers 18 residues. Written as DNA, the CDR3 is TGCAGTGCCGTAGAAGAAGGCGGGACAGGGGGCCGGAATCAGCCCCAGCATTTT. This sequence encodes CSAVEEGGTGGRNQPQHF.

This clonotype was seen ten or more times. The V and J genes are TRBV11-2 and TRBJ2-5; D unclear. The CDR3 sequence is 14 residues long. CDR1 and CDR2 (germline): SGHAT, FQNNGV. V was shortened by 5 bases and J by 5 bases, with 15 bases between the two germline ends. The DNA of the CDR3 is TGTGCCAGCAGCGTAGCTGCTCGTGTCGAGACCCAGTACTTC. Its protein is CASSVAARVETQYF.

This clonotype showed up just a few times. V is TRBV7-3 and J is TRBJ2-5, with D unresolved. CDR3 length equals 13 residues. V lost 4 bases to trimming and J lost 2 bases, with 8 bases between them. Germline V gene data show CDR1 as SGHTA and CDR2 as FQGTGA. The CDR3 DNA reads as TGTGCCAGCAGCTCAACCCGACAAGAGACCCAGTACTTC. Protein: CASSSTRQETQYF.

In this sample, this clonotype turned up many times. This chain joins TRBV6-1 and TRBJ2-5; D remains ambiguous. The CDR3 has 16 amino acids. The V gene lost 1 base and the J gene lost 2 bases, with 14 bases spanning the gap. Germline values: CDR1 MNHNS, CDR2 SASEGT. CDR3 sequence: CASSEDYYSGQETQYF. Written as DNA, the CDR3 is TGTGCCAGCAGTGAAGACTATTATTCGGGTCAAGAGACCCAGTACTTC.

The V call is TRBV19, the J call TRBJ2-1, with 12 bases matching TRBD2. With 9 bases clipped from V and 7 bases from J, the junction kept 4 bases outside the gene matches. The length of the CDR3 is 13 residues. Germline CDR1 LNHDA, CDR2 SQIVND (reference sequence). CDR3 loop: CASRLAGDNEQFF. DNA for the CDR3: TGTGCCAGCCGACTAGCGGGAGATAATGAGCAGTTCTTC.

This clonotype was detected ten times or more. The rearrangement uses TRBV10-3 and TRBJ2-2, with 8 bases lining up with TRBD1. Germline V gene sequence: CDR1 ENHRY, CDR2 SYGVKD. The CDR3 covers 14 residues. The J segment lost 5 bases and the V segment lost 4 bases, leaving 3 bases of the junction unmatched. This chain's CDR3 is CAISARTGTGELFF. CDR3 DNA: TGTGCCATCAGTGCTCGGACAGGGACCGGGGAGCTGTTTTTT.

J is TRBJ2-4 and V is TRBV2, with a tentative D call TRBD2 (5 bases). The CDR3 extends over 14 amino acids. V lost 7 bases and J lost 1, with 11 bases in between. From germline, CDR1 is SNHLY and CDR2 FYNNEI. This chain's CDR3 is CASIPAEAKNIQYF. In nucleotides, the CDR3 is TGTGCCAGCATCCCAGCGGAGGCCAAAAACATTCAGTACTTC. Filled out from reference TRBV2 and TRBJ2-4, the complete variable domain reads EPEVTQTPSHQVTQMGQEVILRCVPISNHLYFYWYRQILGQKVEFLVSFYNNEISEKSEIFDDQFSVERPDGSNFTLKIRSTKLEDSAMYFCASIPAEAKNIQYFGAGTRLSVL.

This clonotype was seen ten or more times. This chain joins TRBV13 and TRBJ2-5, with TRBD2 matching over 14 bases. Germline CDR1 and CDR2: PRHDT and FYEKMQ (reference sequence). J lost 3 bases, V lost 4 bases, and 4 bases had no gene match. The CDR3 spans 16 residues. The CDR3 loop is CASSSRTSGGKETQYF. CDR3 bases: TGTGCCAGCAGCTCAAGGACTAGCGGGGGGAAAGAGACCCAGTACTTC.

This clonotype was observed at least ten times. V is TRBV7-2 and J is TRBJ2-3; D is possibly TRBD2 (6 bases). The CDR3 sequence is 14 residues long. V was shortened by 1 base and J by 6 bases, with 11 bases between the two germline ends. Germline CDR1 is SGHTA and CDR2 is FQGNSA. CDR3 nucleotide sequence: TGTGCCAGCAGCTTAGGGACTACCCCCGATACGCAGTATTTT. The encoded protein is CASSLGTTPDTQYF. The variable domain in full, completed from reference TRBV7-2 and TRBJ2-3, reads GAGVSQSPSNKVTEKGKDVELRCDPISGHTALYWYRQSLGQGLEFLIYFQGNSAPDKSGLPSDRFSAERTGGSVSTLTIQRTQQEDSAVYLCASSLGTTPDTQYFGPGTRLTVL.

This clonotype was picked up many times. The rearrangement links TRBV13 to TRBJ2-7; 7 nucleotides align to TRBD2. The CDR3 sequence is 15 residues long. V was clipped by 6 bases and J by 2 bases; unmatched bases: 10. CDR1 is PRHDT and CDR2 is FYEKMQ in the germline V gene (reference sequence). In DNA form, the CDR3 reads TGTGCCAGCAGTGCAAGCGGGGTGTCCCCCTACGAGCAGTACTTC. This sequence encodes CASSASGVSPYEQYF.